Presented here are 18 T cell receptor beta chains from one specimen sequenced in a study of CD8 T cells in ankylosing spondylitis. TCRdb reanalysed the 5' RACE reads using MiXCR and keeps one entry per CDR3 protein. Among 150,000 to 200,000 distinct CDR3 sequences listed, 9.5% to 13% were seen once. Sequencing was performed on blood, either unsorted or a sorted T cell fraction (not recorded which). The receptors here all came from a male donor with ankylosing spondylitis or in good health (not recorded which).

The chain combines TRBV5-4 with TRBJ2-3; 11 bases are shared with TRBD2. Germline assignment: CDR1 SGHNT and CDR2 YYREEE (reference sequence). This CDR3 contains 20 residues. V trimming: 1 base; J trimming: 4 bases; junction bases outside the gene matches: 17. DNA of the CDR3: TGTGCCAGCAGCTTGACGGTAGTGGCTAGCGGGAGGCTTAGGGCAGATACGCAGTATTTT. As protein: CASSLTVVASGRLRADTQYF.

The V call is TRBV11-3, the J call TRBJ2-5, with unresolved D. Trimming took 4 bases from V and 0 from J, leaving 12 bases between them. The CDR3 covers 15 residues. CDR1 is SGHNT and CDR2 is YENEEA in the germline V gene. CDR3 residues: CASSSYFGNQETQYF. For the CDR3, the DNA is TGTGCCAGCAGCTCCTATTTTGGGAACCAAGAGACCCAGTACTTC.

This clonotype was counted many times. V and J are TRBV20-1 and TRBJ2-1, with 14 bases aligning to TRBD2. V lost 0 bases to trimming and J lost 5 bases; unmatched junction nucleotides: 6. Germline-derived CDR1 and CDR2 are DFQATT and SNEGSKA (reference sequence). This CDR3 is 17 amino acids long. CDR3 sequence (DNA): TGCAGTGCTAGAGATGTGACTAGCGGGAGGGATGACAATGAGCAGTTCTTC. Protein product: CSARDVTSGRDDNEQFF.

Ten or more counts support this clonotype. This chain connects TRBV7-6 to TRBJ2-1; 7 bases agree with TRBD2. From germline, CDR1 is SGHVS and CDR2 FNYEAQ. The CDR3 is 15 amino acids. V lost 1 base, J lost 7 bases, and 7 bases stayed unmatched. DNA for the CDR3: TGTGCCAGCAGCTTAGACGTAGGAGCGGGAAATGAGCAGTTCTTC. Its translation: CASSLDVGAGNEQFF.

This clonotype was counted at least ten times. The junction departs from germline at one end; a sequencing error may be responsible. The chain combines TRBV12-3 or TRBV12-4 with TRBJ2-5; unclear D gene. This CDR3 is built from 14 residues. CDR3 sequence reads: CATSTQPSRETQYF. The CDR3 nucleotides read TGTGCCACCAGTACCCAGCCTAGTAGAGAGACCCAGTACTTC.

This chain joins TRBV7-9 and TRBJ2-3, with D perhaps TRBD1 (5 bases). The CDR3 consists of 15 residues. V lost 0 bases, J lost 1 base, and 8 bases lay in between. Germline assignment: CDR1 SEHNR and CDR2 FQNEAQ (reference sequence). The DNA for the CDR3 is TGTGCCAGCAGCTTAGCGCGACAGCGCACAGATACGCAGTATTTT. It encodes CASSLARQRTDTQYF.

This clonotype was seen only a few times. This chain connects TRBV7-2 to TRBJ2-7; the D gene is possibly TRBD2 (6 bases). Germline lookup yields CDR1 SGHTA and CDR2 FQGNSA. This CDR3 is built from 14 residues. The germline V and J ends were trimmed by 5 bases and 1 base, with 12 bases remaining between them. CDR3 region: CASSPVAGSYEQYF. CDR3 DNA sequence: TGTGCCAGCAGCCCCGTGGCGGGGTCCTACGAGCAGTACTTC.

This clonotype has ten or more counts. The chain joins TRBV2 to TRBJ2-5, with D maybe TRBD1 (7 bases). V dropped 1 base and J dropped 5 bases, with 11 bases sitting between them. This CDR3 is built from 14 residues. Germline CDR1 reads SNHLY; CDR2 reads FYNNEI. CDR3 sequence (DNA): TGTGCCAGCAGTGAAGTGGAGGGGGCGGAGACCCAGTACTTC. Translating gives CASSEVEGAETQYF. Together with reference TRBV2 and TRBJ2-5, the CDR3 gives the full variable domain: EPEVTQTPSHQVTQMGQEVILRCVPISNHLYFYWYRQILGQKVEFLVSFYNNEISEKSEIFDDQFSVERPDGSNFTLKIRSTKLEDSAMYFCASSEVEGAETQYFGPGTRLLVL.

This clonotype was observed a handful of times. This chain connects TRBV6-1 to TRBJ2-3; D might be TRBD2 (6 bases). CDR1 is MNHNS, CDR2 SASEGT, per germline. V lost 11 bases and J lost 2, with 20 bases in between. The CDR3 totals 15 residues. CDR3 region: CAGAGTRINTDTQYF. The CDR3 nucleotides are TGTGCCGGCGCCGGGACTCGGATTAACACAGATACGCAGTATTTT.

As concerns this clonotype: A much bigger clone sits one base away, suggesting this may be a read error. The chain recombines TRBV20-1 with TRBJ2-3; maybe TRBD1 (5 bases). The J call is uncertain, as TRBJ1-5 better fits the DNA end. The CDR3 extends over 14 amino acids. CDR1 and CDR2 (germline): DFQATT, SNEGSKA (reference sequence). The CDR3 DNA is TGCAGTGCTAGAGATAGCGGGGGTGCAGATACGCAGCATTTT. Protein sequence: CSARDSGGADTQHF.

This clonotype was detected many times. This chain joins TRBV10-3 and TRBJ2-1; D unresolved. CDR3 size: 15 residues. The ends were cut back, 10 bases at V and 6 bases at J, with 22 bases in the middle. Germline V gives CDR1 ENHRY, CDR2 SYGVKD. Here the CDR3 DNA reads TGTGCCAGCACGCAAACCCTTAGTGGTAGCAATGAGCAGTTCTTC. This encodes CASTQTLSGSNEQFF.

This clonotype was detected ten times or more. V is TRBV5-1 and J is TRBJ1-5, with 9 bases identical to TRBD1. The germline CDR1 and CDR2 sequences are SGHRS and YFSETQ. The length of the CDR3 is 15 residues. Germline trimming cut 3 bases from V and 1 base from J; bases unmatched to any gene: 2. Here the CDR3 reads CASSSGQGSNQPQHF. The CDR3 region has the DNA TGCGCCAGCAGCTCAGGACAGGGGAGCAATCAGCCCCAGCATTTT. The full variable domain, completed using reference TRBV5-1 and TRBJ1-5, is KAGVTQTPRYLIKTRGQQVTLSCSPISGHRSVSWYQQTPGQGLQFLFEYFSETQRNKGNFPGRFSGRQFSNSRSEMNVSTLELGDSALYLCASSSGQGSNQPQHFGDGTRLSIL.

In its sample, this clonotype was seen many times. This chain uses TRBV6-1 with TRBJ2-2, with TRBD2 identical over 10 bases. The CDR3 runs 16 residues. Per germline, CDR1 MNHNS and CDR2 SASEGT. V trimming: 5 bases; J trimming: 6 bases; junction bases outside the gene matches: 9. In DNA form, the CDR3 reads TGTGCCAGCAGTCCCCGTTCTAGCGGGAGTGCCGGGGAGCTGTTTTTT. Amino acid sequence: CASSPRSSGSAGELFF.

This clonotype has just a few counts. This rearrangement joins TRBV11-3 to TRBJ2-2, with D unclear. The CDR3 contains 14 residues. Germline-derived CDR1 and CDR2 are SGHNT and YENEEA. Trimming pared 0 bases from V and 5 bases from J, leaving 7 bases between. The CDR3 loop reads CASSLDSTTGELFF. The CDR3 bases are TGTGCCAGCAGCTTAGATTCGACAACCGGGGAGCTGTTTTTT.

This clonotype was observed at least ten times. V gene TRBV27 combines with J gene TRBJ2-5; 12 bases are shared with TRBD1. This CDR3 has 16 amino acids. Trimming at V came to 4 bases and at J to 7 bases, leaving 10 bases not matched to a gene. Germline V gene sequence: CDR1 MNHEY, CDR2 SMNVEV (reference sequence). In DNA form, the CDR3 reads TGTGCCAGCAGTTCAAATTCCGGGACAGGGGGCTTGACCCAGTACTTC. It codes for CASSSNSGTGGLTQYF.

This clonotype was counted ten times or more. CDR3 protein: CASSYPVGRAGNEQFF. CDR3 nucleotide sequence: TGTGCCAGCAGTTACCCCGTGGGGAGGGCCGGGAATGAGCAGTTCTTC. This chain joins TRBV6-5 and TRBJ2-1; 7 positions agree with TRBD2. CDR3 length: 16 residues. After removal of 2 bases from V and 7 bases from J, the junction contained 11 bases not matched to a gene. CDR1 and CDR2 (germline): MNHEY, SVGAGI.

Ten or more counts support this clonotype. V usage is TRBV5-1 and J usage is TRBJ1-1; no reliable D call. Per germline, CDR1 SGHRS and CDR2 YFSETQ. The CDR3 runs to 14 residues. Trimming pared 7 bases from V and 0 bases from J, leaving 13 bases between. CDR3 nucleotides: TGCGCCAGCTTCCCGGGGATTTTGAACACTGAAGCTTTCTTT. Translating gives CASFPGILNTEAFF.

This clonotype was observed many times. Here the CDR3 reads CASSLMVLAGAPAGNEQFF. The DNA of the CDR3 is TGCGCCAGCAGCTTGATGGTACTAGCGGGAGCCCCCGCTGGGAATGAGCAGTTCTTC. This sequence joins TRBV5-1 and TRBJ2-1, with TRBD2 matching 11 bases. Germline V gives CDR1 SGHRS, CDR2 YFSETQ. The junction had 16 bases not matched to a gene; V was cut back by 1 base and J by 7 bases. The CDR3 is 19 amino acids.